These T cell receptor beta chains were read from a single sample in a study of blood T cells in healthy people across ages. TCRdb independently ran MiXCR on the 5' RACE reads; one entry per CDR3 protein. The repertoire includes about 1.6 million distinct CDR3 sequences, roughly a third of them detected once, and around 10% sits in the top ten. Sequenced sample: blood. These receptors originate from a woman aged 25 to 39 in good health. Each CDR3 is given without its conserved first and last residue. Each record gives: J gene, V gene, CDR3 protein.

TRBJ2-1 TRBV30 AWRARLAGGPGNEQF
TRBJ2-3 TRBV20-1 SARDGRSTDTQY
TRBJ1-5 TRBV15 ATSRTSDRDQPQH
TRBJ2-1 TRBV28 ASKRQGRNERF
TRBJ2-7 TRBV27 ASRRYSQGLSYEQY
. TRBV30 AWSPSCEQY
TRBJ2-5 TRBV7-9 ASSHGREETQY
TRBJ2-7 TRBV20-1 SARDSFSGAHEQY
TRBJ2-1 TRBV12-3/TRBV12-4 ASSPAGALNEQF
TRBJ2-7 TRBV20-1 SAGQGALYEQY
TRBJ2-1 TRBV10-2 ASNTGRAGTSYEQF
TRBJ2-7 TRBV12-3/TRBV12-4 ASSPDSGGFSYEQY
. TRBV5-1 ASSWDGQGAAYEQY
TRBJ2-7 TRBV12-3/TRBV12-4 ASSMGLGEQY
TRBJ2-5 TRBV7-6 ASSGSLGREDNEQY
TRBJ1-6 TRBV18 ASSSRGQDNSPLH
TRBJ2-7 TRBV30 AWSINRVYEQY
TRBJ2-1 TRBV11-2 ASSPGRATGEQF
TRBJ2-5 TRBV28 ASTYPGRGETQY
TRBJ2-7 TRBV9 ASNAGLASYEQY
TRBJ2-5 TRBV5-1 ASSLAPPETQY
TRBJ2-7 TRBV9 ASSVAGTDYEQY
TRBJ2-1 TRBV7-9 ASTLRGSNEQF
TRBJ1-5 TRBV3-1 ASSPVLNGNQPQH
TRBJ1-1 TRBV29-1 SVARTGGTEAF
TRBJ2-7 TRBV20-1 SARQGFYEQY
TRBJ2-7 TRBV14 ASSQAGFRLLSSYEQY
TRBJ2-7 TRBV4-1 ASSLLGLNYEQY
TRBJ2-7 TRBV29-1 SVEGLAASGSYEQY
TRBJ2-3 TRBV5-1 ASSGGSGQDTQY
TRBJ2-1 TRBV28 ASSPSSGRISYNEQF
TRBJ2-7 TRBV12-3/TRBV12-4 ASSSPLAHYEQY
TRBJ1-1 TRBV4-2 ASSQVQGAGNTEAF
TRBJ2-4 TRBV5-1 ASSLGQGVPNIQY
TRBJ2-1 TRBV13 ASSLPAGGQNEQF
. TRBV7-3 ASSPGRYYGQETQF
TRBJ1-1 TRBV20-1 SAKQGTYTEAF
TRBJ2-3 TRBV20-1 SAREGFSAQY
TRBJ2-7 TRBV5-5 ASSLTQGNTYEQY
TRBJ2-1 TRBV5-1 ASSLGGGEYNEQF
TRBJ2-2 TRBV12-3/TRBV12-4 ASSLRILGLAGGPNTGELF
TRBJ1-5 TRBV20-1 SAPFTYSNQPQH